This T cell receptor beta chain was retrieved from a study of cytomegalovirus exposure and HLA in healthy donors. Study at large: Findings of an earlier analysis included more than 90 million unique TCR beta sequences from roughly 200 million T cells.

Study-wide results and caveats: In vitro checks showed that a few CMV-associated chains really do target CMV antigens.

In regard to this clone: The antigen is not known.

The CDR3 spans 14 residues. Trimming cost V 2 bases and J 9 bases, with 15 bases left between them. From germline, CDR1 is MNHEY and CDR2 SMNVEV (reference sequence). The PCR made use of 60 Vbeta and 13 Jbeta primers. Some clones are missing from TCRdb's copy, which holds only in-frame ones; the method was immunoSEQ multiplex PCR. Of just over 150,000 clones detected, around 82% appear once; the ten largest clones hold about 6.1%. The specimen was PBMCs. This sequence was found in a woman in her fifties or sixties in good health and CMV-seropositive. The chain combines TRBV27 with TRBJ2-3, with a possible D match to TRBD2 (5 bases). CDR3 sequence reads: CASSLIGLGETQYF. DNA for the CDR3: TGTGCCAGCAGTTTAATTGGACTCGGGGAGACGCAGTATTTT.